This T cell receptor (beta chain) was documented in a study of blood T cell repertoires in COVID-19. Across the study: COVID-19 samples from acute and convalescent phases originated in the United States, Italy and Spain. T cells, B-cell-depleted T cells, or PBMCs supplied cDNA or gDNA.

V lost 5 bases and J 1 base, leaving 11 bases between the germline ends. The CDR3 loop spans 14 amino acids. The germline V gene encodes CDR1 KGHSH and CDR2 LQKENI. Source study methods: Reference gene primer amplification yielded estimated nucleated cell counts. Generated by immunoSEQ multiplex PCR, the TCRdb table keeps only in-frame clones and is missing some. The DNA gave D and trimming, while V, J and clone size come from that table. Of under 130,000 clones listed, around 76% were seen once; the top ten hold just under 20%. The origin of this receptor is a woman in her sixties or seventies with acute or convalescent COVID-19. The J gene is TRBJ2-5, the V gene TRBV18; TRBD1 is a possible D gene (6 bases). The source material was peripheral blood. DNA of the CDR3: TGTGCCAGCTCAGCCCAGGGGCCCCAAGAGACCCAGTACTTC. Residues: CASSAQGPQETQYF.